This passage covers 14 T cell receptor beta chains from one sample sequenced in a study of blood T cell repertoires in COVID-19. Sequencing used immunoSEQ multiplex PCR; TCRdb keeps in-frame clones, though not all of them. The data show 200,000 to 250,000 clones, with roughly nine tenths seen just once and 2% to 2.5% held by the top ten. The specimen sequenced was peripheral blood. All receptors derive from a woman between 50 and 59 years old with acute or convalescent COVID-19.

The chain joins TRBV7-6 to TRBJ2-3, with D possibly TRBD2 on 5 matching bases. The germline V and J ends were trimmed by 4 bases and 0 bases, with 23 bases remaining between them. Germline V gene data show CDR1 as SGHVS and CDR2 as FNYEAQ. This CDR3 is built from 19 residues. The DNA for the CDR3 is TGTGCCAGCAGCTATCTCAGTCCGGGGAGTGGGTATAGCACAGATACGCAGTATTTT. Translated, it gives CASSYLSPGSGYSTDTQYF.

The chain has TRBV27 and TRBJ2-5; 7 bases match TRBD2. J was trimmed by 4 bases and V by 6 bases; bases with no gene match: 5. CDR1 is MNHEY and CDR2 is SMNVEV in the germline V gene (reference sequence). CDR3 length: 13 amino acids. The CDR3 is CASRGRVTETQYF. The CDR3 nucleotides are TGTGCCAGCAGAGGGAGGGTGACAGAGACCCAGTACTTC.

The chain has TRBV5-1 and TRBJ1-3; maybe TRBD1 (6 bases). This CDR3 contains 15 residues. The V gene's germline CDR1 is SGHRS and CDR2 YFSETQ. The germline V and J ends were trimmed by 0 bases and 4 bases, with 11 bases remaining between them. CDR3 coding DNA: TGCGCCAGCAGCTTGGCCGGGGGGCGAGGAAACACCATATATTTT. Encoded protein: CASSLAGGRGNTIYF.

This rearrangement joins TRBV5-5 to TRBJ2-5, with 7 positions matching TRBD1. Losses at the gene ends were 4 bases for V and 1 base for J; bases not matched to a gene: 4. The CDR3 contains 14 residues. The germline V gene encodes CDR1 SGHKS and CDR2 YYEKEE (reference sequence). CDR3 region: CASSTNRGQETQYF. The CDR3 region has the DNA TGTGCCAGCAGCACAAACAGGGGCCAAGAGACCCAGTACTTC.

The rearrangement links TRBV6-6 to TRBJ2-7; TRBD2 might be the D (7 bases). This CDR3 is built from 14 residues. Germline CDR1 and CDR2: MNHNY and SVGAGI (reference sequence). Trimming removed 6 bases from V and 5 bases from J, with 17 bases in between. The CDR3 DNA reads as TGTGCCAGCAGCCCCCCGGGGGGCGGGAACGAGCAGTACTTC. Translated, it gives CASSPPGGGNEQYF.

The V and J genes are TRBV27 and TRBJ2-5, with 15 bases matching TRBD2. Looked up from germline, CDR1 is MNHEY and CDR2 is SMNVEV (reference sequence). The CDR3 has 16 amino acids. J gave up 5 bases and V 5 bases, and 6 bases lay outside the gene matches. CDR3 protein: CASSPRGTSGGETQYF. The CDR3 region has the DNA TGTGCCAGCAGTCCCAGGGGGACTAGCGGGGGGGAGACCCAGTACTTC.

The chain combines TRBV19 with TRBJ1-3, with 8 bases that match TRBD1. The CDR3 length is 16 residues. Germline-derived CDR1 and CDR2 are LNHDA and SQIVND (reference sequence). V shed 3 bases and J 3 bases; nucleotides not matched to a gene: 7. CDR3 protein: CASSIFRGLNGNTIYF. CDR3 in DNA: TGTGCCAGTAGTATCTTCAGGGGGCTAAATGGAAACACCATATATTTT.

The chain joins TRBV27 to TRBJ2-5; 11 bases agree with TRBD1. Per the germline V gene, CDR1 is MNHEY and CDR2 is SMNVEV (reference sequence). The CDR3 contains 15 residues. V dropped 2 bases and J dropped 5; count of bases not matched to a gene: 4. The CDR3 DNA is TGTGCCAGCAGTTTAGGGACAGGGGGGCGGGAGACCCAGTACTTC. It is translated as CASSLGTGGRETQYF.

This chain joins TRBV5-1 and TRBJ2-1, with D possibly matching TRBD1 (5 bases). Deletions cut 10 bases from V and 1 base from J, with 18 bases between. The CDR3 spans 15 residues. Germline CDR1 and CDR2: SGHRS and YFSETQ. The CDR3 spells CAGKTAPGSYNEQFF. CDR3 in DNA: TGCGCCGGAAAGACAGCCCCCGGTTCCTACAATGAGCAGTTCTTC. The variable domain in full, with the rest retrieved from reference TRBV5-1 and TRBJ2-1, is KAGVTQTPRYLIKTRGQQVTLSCSPISGHRSVSWYQQTPGQGLQFLFEYFSETQRNKGNFPGRFSGRQFSNSRSEMNVSTLELGDSALYLCAGKTAPGSYNEQFFGPGTRLTVL.

V and J are TRBV5-4 and TRBJ1-4; 8 nucleotides agree with TRBD1. J was trimmed by 3 bases and V by 1 base; bases with no gene match: 5. The germline V gene encodes CDR1 SGHNT and CDR2 YYREEE (reference sequence). The CDR3 length is 16 residues. CDR3 amino acids: CASSLRGQGPNEKLFF. The CDR3 DNA reads as TGTGCCAGCAGCTTGCGTGGACAGGGCCCTAATGAAAAACTGTTTTTT.

V gene TRBV19 combines with J gene TRBJ2-7; 9 bases agree with TRBD2. The CDR3 runs to 14 residues. The germline V gene has CDR1 LNHDA and CDR2 SQIVND (reference sequence). Trimming took 10 bases from V and 0 from J; bases not matched to a gene: 7. The CDR3 loop reads CATARTSVSYEQYF. The CDR3 nucleotides read TGTGCCACCGCTCGGACTAGCGTCTCCTACGAGCAGTACTTC.

V and J are TRBV5-1 and TRBJ2-5; TRBD2 matches 15 bases. V shed 4 bases, J shed 2 bases, and the junction held 9 bases outside the gene matches. Looked up from germline, CDR1 is SGHRS and CDR2 is YFSETQ. This CDR3 has 18 amino acids. CDR3 coding DNA: TGCGCCAGCAGCCCCGGACTAGCGGGGGGGTGGGGACAAGAGACCCAGTACTTC. Amino acid sequence: CASSPGLAGGWGQETQYF.

V and J are TRBV5-1 and TRBJ2-7; TRBD2 matches at 11 bases. The CDR3 consists of 14 residues. The J segment lost 1 base and the V segment lost 6 bases, leaving 3 bases of the junction unmatched. From germline, CDR1 is SGHRS and CDR2 YFSETQ. The CDR3 reads CASTGTSGSYEQYF. The CDR3 region has the DNA TGCGCCAGCACGGGGACTAGCGGATCCTACGAGCAGTACTTC. The full variable domain, completed using reference TRBV5-1 and TRBJ2-7, is KAGVTQTPRYLIKTRGQQVTLSCSPISGHRSVSWYQQTPGQGLQFLFEYFSETQRNKGNFPGRFSGRQFSNSRSEMNVSTLELGDSALYLCASTGTSGSYEQYFGPGTRLTVT.

This clone was counted a single time. V is TRBV5-1 and J is TRBJ2-7, with D possibly TRBD1 on 5 matching bases. V was cut by 4 bases and J by 3 bases, with 11 bases left in between. CDR3 size: 13 residues. From germline, CDR1 is SGHRS and CDR2 YFSETQ. CDR3 nucleotide sequence: TGCGCCAGCAGCAGAGGACATGTCTACGAGCAGTACTTC. Encoded protein: CASSRGHVYEQYF.